This T cell receptor beta chain was obtained from a study of T cells after yellow fever vaccination. General study results and limits: Detected again after the booster were most primary-vaccination clones, at 96% CD4 and about 89% CD8. A small share of clonotypes appeared in both CD4 and CD8 compartments.

This clonotype has only a few counts. The antigen remains unidentified. Per the germline V gene, CDR1 is SEHNR and CDR2 is FQNEAQ (reference sequence). The CDR3 spans 13 residues. V gave up 6 bases and J gave up 7 bases; unmatched junction bases: 8. TCRdb analysed the 5' RACE reads with MiXCR anew, one entry per CDR3 protein. The table includes 170,000 or so distinct CDR3 sequences, 7% to 10% detected once. The specimen comprised CD8+ T cells sorted from PBMCs, sampled 45 days after the yellow fever booster vaccination. This chain connects TRBV7-9 to TRBJ1-2, with TRBD1 matching over 7 bases. The origin of this receptor is a man aged 18 to 30 who received the YFV17D yellow fever vaccine. CDR3 DNA sequence: TGTGCCAGCAGTCCCACGGGACAGTTTGGCTACACCTTC. Protein sequence: CASSPTGQFGYTF.